What follows are 10 T cell receptor beta chains derived from one specimen sequenced in a study of blood T cell repertoires in COVID-19. Clones were read by immunoSEQ multiplex PCR, and TCRdb kept only the in-frame ones, dropping some. The sample contains a few hundred thousand clones, around 80% of which appear only once. The specimen sequenced was peripheral blood. These receptors originate from a woman over 75 with active or convalescent COVID-19.

This chain joins TRBV14 and TRBJ2-3; 11 bases line up with TRBD1. There are 16 residues in the CDR3. The V gene end was trimmed by 2 bases and the J gene end by 1 base; junction bases not matched to a gene: 2. The V gene's germline CDR1 is SGHDN and CDR2 FVKESK. The CDR3: CASSQWGQGGTDTQYF. The CDR3 nucleotides are TGTGCCAGCAGCCAATGGGGACAGGGGGGCACAGATACGCAGTATTTT.

This clone came up once. The rearrangement joins TRBV10-1 to TRBJ2-7; TRBD1 is a possible D gene (7 bases). V lost 8 bases to trimming and J lost 2 bases, with 16 bases between them. This CDR3 is 14 amino acids long. Per the germline V gene, CDR1 is WNHNN and CDR2 is SYGVQD (reference sequence). The CDR3 sequence is CASDWGDRTYEQYF. The CDR3 region has the DNA TGCGCCAGCGACTGGGGGGACAGAACCTACGAGCAGTACTTC.

The chain combines TRBV27 with TRBJ2-7; 7 positions agree with TRBD1. J was trimmed by 3 bases and V by 5 bases; bases with no gene match: 4. Germline V gene lookup returns CDR1 MNHEY and CDR2 SMNVEV (reference sequence). This CDR3 has 13 residues. CDR3 bases: TGTGCCAGCAGTAAACAGGGGCTCTACGAGCAGTACTTC. This encodes CASSKQGLYEQYF.

The chain carries TRBV18 and TRBJ1-1; D is undetermined. Germline-derived CDR1 and CDR2 are KGHSH and LQKENI. The CDR3 runs to 13 residues. The V end was cut by 5 bases, the J end by 1 base, with 8 bases between. The CDR3 loop reads CASSATQNTEAFF. In nucleotides, the CDR3 is TGTGCCAGCTCAGCAACTCAGAACACTGAAGCTTTCTTT.

The V call is TRBV6-1, the J call TRBJ1-2; TRBD1 matches at 8 bases. Per germline, CDR1 MNHNS and CDR2 SASEGT. The CDR3 consists of 14 residues. After removal of 4 bases from V and 7 bases from J, the junction contained 8 bases not matched to a gene. CDR3 in amino acids: CASSGGQGQIGYTF. CDR3 coding DNA: TGTGCCAGCAGTGGCGGACAGGGACAGATTGGCTACACCTTC.

V gene TRBV7-3 combines with J gene TRBJ2-3; possibly TRBD1 for D (5 bases). The length of the CDR3 is 16 residues. Trimming cost V 1 base and J 1 base, with 12 bases left between them. Germline V gene data show CDR1 as SGHTA and CDR2 as FQGTGA. DNA of the CDR3: TGTGCCAGCAGCTTAAGGGGCCCTCGGGGCACAGATACGCAGTATTTT. It yields the protein CASSLRGPRGTDTQYF.

This clone was detected only a few times. The rearrangement uses TRBV7-9 and TRBJ2-1; D ambiguous. The germline V and J ends were trimmed by 1 base and 6 bases, with 10 bases remaining between them. This CDR3 spans 14 amino acids. Per the germline V gene, CDR1 is SEHNR and CDR2 is FQNEAQ (reference sequence). The CDR3 DNA is TGTGCCAGCAGCTTAGACAACAGCCCCAATGAGCAGTTCTTC. Translating it yields CASSLDNSPNEQFF.

The CDR3, as DNA: TGTGCCAGCAGCTTACCTAGCGGGAGGAGAGGGGACTACGAGCAGTACTTC. This codes for CASSLPSGRRGDYEQYF. V usage is TRBV7-2 and J usage is TRBJ2-7; 11 bases line up with TRBD2. V shed 2 bases, J shed 3 bases, and the junction held 9 bases outside the gene matches. Germline V CDR1 and CDR2: SGHTA, FQGNSA. The CDR3 is made up of 17 amino acids. Looking up the rest from reference TRBV7-2 and TRBJ2-7 gives the full variable domain: GAGVSQSPSNKVTEKGKDVELRCDPISGHTALYWYRQSLGQGLEFLIYFQGNSAPDKSGLPSDRFSAERTGGSVSTLTIQRTQQEDSAVYLCASSLPSGRRGDYEQYFGPGTRLTVT.

The J gene is TRBJ1-3, the V gene TRBV7-2; perhaps TRBD1 as D (5 bases). With 1 base removed from V and 0 bases from J, the gap between germline ends came to 10 bases. The CDR3 extends over 16 amino acids. The V gene's germline CDR1 is SGHTA and CDR2 FQGNSA. The CDR3 spells CASSLGGASSGNTIYF. CDR3 in DNA: TGTGCCAGCAGCTTAGGCGGGGCTAGCTCTGGAAACACCATATATTTT. Full variable domain (remainder filled in from reference TRBV7-2 and TRBJ1-3): GAGVSQSPSNKVTEKGKDVELRCDPISGHTALYWYRQSLGQGLEFLIYFQGNSAPDKSGLPSDRFSAERTGGSVSTLTIQRTQQEDSAVYLCASSLGGASSGNTIYFGEGSWLTVV.

J is TRBJ1-5 and V is TRBV7-2, with 7 nucleotides matching TRBD1. Germline trimming cut 2 bases from V and 6 bases from J; bases unmatched to any gene: 1. This CDR3 is 13 amino acids long. CDR1 is SGHTA and CDR2 is FQGNSA in the germline V gene. CDR3 DNA: TGTGCCAGCAGCTTACCAGGGGGTCAGCCCCAGCATTTT. Its protein is CASSLPGGQPQHF.